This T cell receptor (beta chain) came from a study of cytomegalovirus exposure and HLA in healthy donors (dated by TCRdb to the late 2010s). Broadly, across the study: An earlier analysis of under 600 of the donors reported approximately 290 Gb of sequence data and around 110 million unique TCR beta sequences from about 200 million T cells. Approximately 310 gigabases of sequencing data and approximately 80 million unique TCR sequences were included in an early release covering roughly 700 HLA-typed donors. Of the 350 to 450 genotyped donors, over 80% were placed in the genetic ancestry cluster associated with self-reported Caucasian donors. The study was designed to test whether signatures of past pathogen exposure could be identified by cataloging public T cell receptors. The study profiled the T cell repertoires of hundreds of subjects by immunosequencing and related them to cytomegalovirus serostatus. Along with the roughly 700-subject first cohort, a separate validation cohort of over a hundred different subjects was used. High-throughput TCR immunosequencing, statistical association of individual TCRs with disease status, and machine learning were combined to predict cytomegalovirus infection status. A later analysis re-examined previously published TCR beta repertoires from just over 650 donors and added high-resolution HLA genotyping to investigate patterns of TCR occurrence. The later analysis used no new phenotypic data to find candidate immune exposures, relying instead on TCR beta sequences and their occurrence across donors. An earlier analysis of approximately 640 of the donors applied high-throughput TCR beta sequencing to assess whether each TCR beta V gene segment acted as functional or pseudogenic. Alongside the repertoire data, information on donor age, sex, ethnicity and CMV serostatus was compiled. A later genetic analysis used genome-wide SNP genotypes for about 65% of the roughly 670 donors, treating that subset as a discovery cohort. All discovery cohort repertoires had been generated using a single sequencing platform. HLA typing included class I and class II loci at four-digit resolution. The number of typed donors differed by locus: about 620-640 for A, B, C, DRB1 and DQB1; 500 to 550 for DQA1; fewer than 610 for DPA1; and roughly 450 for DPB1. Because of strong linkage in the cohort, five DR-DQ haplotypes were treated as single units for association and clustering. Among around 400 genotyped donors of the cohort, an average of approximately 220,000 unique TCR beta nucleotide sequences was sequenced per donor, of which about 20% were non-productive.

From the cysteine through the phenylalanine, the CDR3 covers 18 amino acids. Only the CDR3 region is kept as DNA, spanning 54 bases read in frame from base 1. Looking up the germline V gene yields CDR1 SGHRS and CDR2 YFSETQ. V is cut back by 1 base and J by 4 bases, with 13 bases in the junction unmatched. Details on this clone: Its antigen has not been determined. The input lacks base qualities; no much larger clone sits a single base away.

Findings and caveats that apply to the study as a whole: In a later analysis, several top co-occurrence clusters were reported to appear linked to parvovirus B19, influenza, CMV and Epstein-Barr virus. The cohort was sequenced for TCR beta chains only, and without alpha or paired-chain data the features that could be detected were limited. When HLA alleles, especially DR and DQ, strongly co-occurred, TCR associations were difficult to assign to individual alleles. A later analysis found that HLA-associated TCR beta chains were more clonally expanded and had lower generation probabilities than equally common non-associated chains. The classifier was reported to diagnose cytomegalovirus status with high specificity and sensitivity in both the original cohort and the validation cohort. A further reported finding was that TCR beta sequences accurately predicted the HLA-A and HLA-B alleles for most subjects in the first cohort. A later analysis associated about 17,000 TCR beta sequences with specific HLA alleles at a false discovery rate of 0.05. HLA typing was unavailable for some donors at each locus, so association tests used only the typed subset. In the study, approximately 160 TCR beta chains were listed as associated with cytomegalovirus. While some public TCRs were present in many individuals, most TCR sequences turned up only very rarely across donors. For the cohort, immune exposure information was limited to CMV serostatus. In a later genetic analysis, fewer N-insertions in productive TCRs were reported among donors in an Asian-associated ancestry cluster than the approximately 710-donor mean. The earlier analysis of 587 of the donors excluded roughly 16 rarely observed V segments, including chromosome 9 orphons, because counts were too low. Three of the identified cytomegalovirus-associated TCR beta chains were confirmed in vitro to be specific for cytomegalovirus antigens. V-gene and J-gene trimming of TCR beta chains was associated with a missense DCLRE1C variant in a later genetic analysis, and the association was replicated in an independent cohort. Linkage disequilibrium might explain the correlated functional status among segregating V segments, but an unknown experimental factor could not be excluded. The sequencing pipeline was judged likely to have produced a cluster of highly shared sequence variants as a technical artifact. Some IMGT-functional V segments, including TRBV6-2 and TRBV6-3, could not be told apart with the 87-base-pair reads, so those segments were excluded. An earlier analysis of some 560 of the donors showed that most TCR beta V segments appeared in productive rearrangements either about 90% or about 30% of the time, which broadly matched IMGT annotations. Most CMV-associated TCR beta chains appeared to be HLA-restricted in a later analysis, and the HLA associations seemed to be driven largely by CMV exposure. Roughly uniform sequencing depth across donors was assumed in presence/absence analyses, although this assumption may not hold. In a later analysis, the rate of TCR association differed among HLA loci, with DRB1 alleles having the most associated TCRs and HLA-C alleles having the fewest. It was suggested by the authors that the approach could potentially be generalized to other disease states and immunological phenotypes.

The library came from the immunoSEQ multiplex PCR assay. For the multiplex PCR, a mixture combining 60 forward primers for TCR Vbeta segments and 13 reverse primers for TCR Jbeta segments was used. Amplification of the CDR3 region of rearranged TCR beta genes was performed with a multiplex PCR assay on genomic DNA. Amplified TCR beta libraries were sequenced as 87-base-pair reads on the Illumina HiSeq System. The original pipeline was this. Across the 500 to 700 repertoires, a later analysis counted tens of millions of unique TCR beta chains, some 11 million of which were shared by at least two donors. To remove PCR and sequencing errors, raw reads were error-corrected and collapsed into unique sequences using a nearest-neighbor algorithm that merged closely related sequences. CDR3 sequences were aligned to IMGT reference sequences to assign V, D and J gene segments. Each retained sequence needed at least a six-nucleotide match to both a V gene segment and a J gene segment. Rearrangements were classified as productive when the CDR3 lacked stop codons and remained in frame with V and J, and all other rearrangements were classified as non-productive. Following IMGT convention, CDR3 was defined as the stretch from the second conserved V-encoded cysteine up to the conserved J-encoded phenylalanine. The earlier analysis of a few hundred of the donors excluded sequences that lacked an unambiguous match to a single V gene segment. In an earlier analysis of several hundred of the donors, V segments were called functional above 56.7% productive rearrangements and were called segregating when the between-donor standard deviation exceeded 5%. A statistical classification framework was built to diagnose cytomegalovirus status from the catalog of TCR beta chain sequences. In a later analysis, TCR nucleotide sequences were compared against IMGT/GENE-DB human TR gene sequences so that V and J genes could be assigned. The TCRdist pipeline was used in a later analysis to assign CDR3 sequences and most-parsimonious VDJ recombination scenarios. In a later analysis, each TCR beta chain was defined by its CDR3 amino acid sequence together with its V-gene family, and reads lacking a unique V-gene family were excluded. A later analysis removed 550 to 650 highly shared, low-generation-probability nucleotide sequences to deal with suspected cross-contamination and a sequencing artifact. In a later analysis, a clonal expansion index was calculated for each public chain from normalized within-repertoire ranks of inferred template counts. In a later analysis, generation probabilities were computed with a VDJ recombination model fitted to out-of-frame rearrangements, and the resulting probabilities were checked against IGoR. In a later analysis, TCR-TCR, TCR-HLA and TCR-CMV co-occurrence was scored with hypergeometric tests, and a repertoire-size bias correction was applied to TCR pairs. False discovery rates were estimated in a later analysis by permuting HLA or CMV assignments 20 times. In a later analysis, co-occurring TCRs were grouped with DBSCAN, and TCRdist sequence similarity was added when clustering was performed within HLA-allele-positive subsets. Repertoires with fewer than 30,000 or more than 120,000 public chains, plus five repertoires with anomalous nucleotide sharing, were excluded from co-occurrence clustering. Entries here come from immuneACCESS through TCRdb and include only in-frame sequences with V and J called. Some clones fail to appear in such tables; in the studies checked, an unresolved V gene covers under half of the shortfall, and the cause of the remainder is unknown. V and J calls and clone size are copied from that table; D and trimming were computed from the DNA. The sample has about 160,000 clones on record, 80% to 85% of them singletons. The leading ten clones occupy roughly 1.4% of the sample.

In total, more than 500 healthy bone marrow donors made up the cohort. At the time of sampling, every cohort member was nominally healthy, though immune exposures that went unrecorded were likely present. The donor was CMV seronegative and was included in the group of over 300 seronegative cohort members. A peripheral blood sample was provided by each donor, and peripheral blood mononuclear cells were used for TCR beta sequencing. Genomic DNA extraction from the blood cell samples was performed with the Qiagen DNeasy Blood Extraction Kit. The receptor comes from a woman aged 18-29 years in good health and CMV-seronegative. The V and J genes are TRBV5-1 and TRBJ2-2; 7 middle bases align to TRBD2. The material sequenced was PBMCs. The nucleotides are TGCGCCAGCAGCTTGTCCGGAATTCGGGCGGGGGTCACCGGGGAGCTGTTTTTT. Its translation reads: CASSLSGIRAGVTGELFF.